This TCR beta chain was identified during a study of blood T cell repertoires in COVID-19. At the level of the study: Whether acute or convalescent, the COVID-19 samples came from the United States, Italy and Spain. PBMCs, B-cell-depleted T cells, or T cells were the source of the cDNA or gDNA that made up the material.

In the case of this clone: Compared with germline, one end of the junction differs, possibly owing to a read error.

CDR1 ENHRY and CDR2 SYGVKD come from the germline V gene. CDR3 length equals 12 residues. In the source study's methods: Amplification from reference gene primers served as the basis for estimated nucleated cell counts. The repertoire was sequenced with immunoSEQ multiplex PCR; TCRdb's copy has only in-frame clones and lacks some. That table gives V, J and clone size, and the DNA gave D and trimming. The sample records some 230,000 clones, roughly 89% being singletons. Sample: peripheral blood. This receptor was taken from a man aged 30-40 years who had recovered from COVID-19. The genes are TRBV10-3 and TRBJ2-3, with TRBD2 identical over 12 bases. The CDR3 nucleotides read TGTGCCATCAGTGATTCTAGCGGGGGGGCCGATTTT. Protein product: CAISDSSGGADF.